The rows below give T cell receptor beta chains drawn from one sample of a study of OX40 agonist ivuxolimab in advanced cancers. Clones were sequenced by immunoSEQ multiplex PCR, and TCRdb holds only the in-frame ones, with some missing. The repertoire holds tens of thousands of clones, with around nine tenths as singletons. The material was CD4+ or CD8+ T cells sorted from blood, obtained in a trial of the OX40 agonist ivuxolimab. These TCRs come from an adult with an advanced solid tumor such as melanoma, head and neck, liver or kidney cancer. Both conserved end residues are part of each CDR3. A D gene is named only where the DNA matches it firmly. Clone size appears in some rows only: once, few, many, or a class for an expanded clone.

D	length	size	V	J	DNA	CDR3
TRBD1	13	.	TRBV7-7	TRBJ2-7	TGTGCTAGCAGCCACGACAGGGGCTACGAGCAGTACTTC	CASSHDRGYEQYF
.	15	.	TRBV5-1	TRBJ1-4	TGCGCCAGCAGCTCGCTTGGGACTGTAGGTGAAAAACTGTTTTTT	CASSSLGTVGEKLFF
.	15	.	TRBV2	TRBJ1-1	TGTGCCAGCAAGCAGGGGTTGGGTATGAACACTGAAGCTTTCTTT	CASKQGLGMNTEAFF
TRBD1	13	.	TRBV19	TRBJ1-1	TGTGCCAGTAGTATTGGACAGGTGGCTGAAGCTTTCTTT	CASSIGQVAEAFF
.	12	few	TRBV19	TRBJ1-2	TGTGCCAGTAGTGCGTGGACCGATGGCTACACCTTC	CASSAWTDGYTF
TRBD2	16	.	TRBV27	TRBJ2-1	TGTGCCAGCAGCCCTCGGGCGGGGGGCTCCTACAATGAGCAGTTCTTC	CASSPRAGGSYNEQFF
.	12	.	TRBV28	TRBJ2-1	TGTGCCAGCAGTTTCCGACTTGATGAGCAGTTCTTC	CASSFRLDEQFF
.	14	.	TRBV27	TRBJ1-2	TGTGCCAGCAGTTTCAGTAAACAGGGAATGAGCTACACCTTC	CASSFSKQGMSYTF
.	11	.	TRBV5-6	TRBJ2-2	TGTGCCAGCAGCTTGGCCGGGGAGCTGTTTTTT	CASSLAGELFF
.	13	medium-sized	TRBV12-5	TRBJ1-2	TGTGCTAGTGGCTCGGGCTCCCTAAATGGCTACACCTTC	CASGSGSLNGYTF
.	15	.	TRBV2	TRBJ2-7	TGTGCCAGCAGATTCGTCGTGACTGGCTCCTACGAGCAGTACTTC	CASRFVVTGSYEQYF
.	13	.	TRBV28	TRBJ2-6	TGTGCCACCAGTCCGTCGGGGGCCAACGTCCTGACTTTC	CATSPSGANVLTF
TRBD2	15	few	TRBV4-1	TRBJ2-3	TGCGCCAGCAGCCAAGAGACTAGCAGCACAGATACGCAGTATTTT	CASSQETSSTDTQYF
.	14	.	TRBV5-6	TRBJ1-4	TGTGCCAGCAGCTTAGGGGTCCTTGGGGAAAAACTGTTTTTT	CASSLGVLGEKLFF
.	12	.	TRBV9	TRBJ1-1	TGTGCCAGCAGCGTAGACGGTGGTGAAGCTTTCTTT	CASSVDGGEAFF
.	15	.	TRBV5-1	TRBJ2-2	TGCGCCAGCAGCTTGGCCGGGGACGACCTCGGGGAGCTGTTTTTT	CASSLAGDDLGELFF
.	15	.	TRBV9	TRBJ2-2	TGTGCCAGCAGCCGGTGGGGGACGAACACCGGGGAGCTGTTTTTT	CASSRWGTNTGELFF
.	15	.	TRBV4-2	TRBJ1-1	TGTGCCAGCAGCCAATTTCGGGAGGCGATCACTGAAGCTTTCTTT	CASSQFREAITEAFF
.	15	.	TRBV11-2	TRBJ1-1	TGTGCCAGCAGCTTAGTTTGGGGGGTGAACACTGAAGCTTTCTTT	CASSLVWGVNTEAFF
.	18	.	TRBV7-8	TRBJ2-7	TGTGCCAGCAGCTTAGCTTTCTCTAGTGGGGGGCCCTCCTACGAGCAGTACTTC	CASSLAFSSGGPSYEQYF
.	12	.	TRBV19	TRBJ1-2	TGTGCCAGTAGCACAGGGTATTCTGGCTACACCTTC	CASSTGYSGYTF
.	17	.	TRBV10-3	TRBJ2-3	TGTGCCATCAGTGAGTCGGCGACAGAGGCTAGCACAGATACGCAGTATTTT	CAISESATEASTDTQYF
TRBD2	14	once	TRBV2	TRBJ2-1	TGTGCCAGCAGTGAACTAGCGGGGTTAAATGAGCAGTTCTTC	CASSELAGLNEQFF
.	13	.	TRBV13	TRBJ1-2	TGTGCCAGCGCCCCAGGGACCGTCTATGGCTACACCTTC	CASAPGTVYGYTF
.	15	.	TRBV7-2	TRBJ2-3	TGTGCCAGCAGACCATGGGACGGAAAAACAGATACGCAGTATTTT	CASRPWDGKTDTQYF
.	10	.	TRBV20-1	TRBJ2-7	TGCAGTGTCGTCTACTACGAGCAGTACTTC	CSVVYYEQYF
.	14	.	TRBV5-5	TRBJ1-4	TGTGCCAGCAGCTTGGACGATGGGAATGAAAAACTGTTTTTT	CASSLDDGNEKLFF
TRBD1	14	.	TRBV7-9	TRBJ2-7	TGTGCCAGCAGCCAACGGGACAGGAGTTACGAGCAGTACTTC	CASSQRDRSYEQYF
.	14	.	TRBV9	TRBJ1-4	TGTGCCAGCAGCGTAGGCCAGGGACTCGAAAAACTGTTTTTT	CASSVGQGLEKLFF
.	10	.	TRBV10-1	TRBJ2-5	TGCGCCAGCAGTAGGGAGACCCAGTACTTC	CASSRETQYF
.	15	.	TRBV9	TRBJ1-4	TGTGCCAGCAGCCCTAAGGGGGTCCTAAATGAAAAACTGTTTTTT	CASSPKGVLNEKLFF
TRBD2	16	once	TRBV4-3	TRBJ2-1	TGCGCCAGCAGCCCCCTACTAGCGGGGACATACAATGAGCAGTTCTTC	CASSPLLAGTYNEQFF
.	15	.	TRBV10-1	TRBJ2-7	TGCGCCAGCAGTGTACTAGTGGGGGGGCCCCACGAGCAGTACTTC	CASSVLVGGPHEQYF
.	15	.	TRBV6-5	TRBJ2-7	TGTGCCAGCAGTTACTCGAGGCAGGTTTCCTACGAGCAGTACTTC	CASSYSRQVSYEQYF
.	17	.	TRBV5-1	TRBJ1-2	TGCGCCAGCAGCTTGGTTCCCACAGGGAGATTGAACTATGGCTACACCTTC	CASSLVPTGRLNYGYTF